This T cell receptor (beta chain) emerged from a study of cytomegalovirus exposure and HLA in healthy donors. Study-level results: Confirmation in vitro established that a few CMV-associated chains were specific for CMV antigens.

The CDR3 sequence is 16 residues long. CDR1 and CDR2 (germline): SGHAT, FQNNGV. The V segment lost 5 bases and the J segment 4 bases; nucleotides outside the gene matches: 9. Note on this clone: What it binds is unknown.

Donors were drawn from the roughly 120-subject validation cohort, separate from the roughly 670-subject first cohort. Clones were read by immunoSEQ multiplex PCR, and TCRdb kept only the in-frame ones, dropping some. The sample carries about 130,000 clones, nearly 90% recorded once. J is TRBJ2-1 and V is TRBV11-2, with 9 bases fitting TRBD1. The origin of this receptor is a woman between 18 and 30 years old in good health and CMV-seropositive. Input material: PBMCs. The CDR3 is CASSHYRGPAYNEQFF. CDR3 DNA sequence: TGTGCCAGCAGCCACTACAGGGGGCCGGCGTACAATGAGCAGTTCTTC. Variable domain in full (rest from reference TRBV11-2 and TRBJ2-1): EAGVAQSPRYKIIEKRQSVAFWCNPISGHATLYWYQQILGQGPKLLIQFQNNGVVDDSQLPKDRFSAERLKGVDSTLKIQPAKLEDSAVYLCASSHYRGPAYNEQFFGPGTRLTVL.